This passage covers 22 T cell receptor beta chains from one sample sequenced in a study of cytomegalovirus exposure and HLA in healthy donors. The PCR made use of 60 Vbeta and 13 Jbeta primers. Here immunoSEQ multiplex PCR was the method, and the copy in TCRdb shows in-frame clones only, minus some. The table includes about 260,000 clones, almost 85% detected once. The specimen sequenced was PBMCs. All receptors come from a woman between 35 and 50 years old in good health and CMV-seropositive.

This chain connects TRBV19 to TRBJ1-6; 8 nucleotides line up with TRBD1. CDR1 and CDR2 from the germline V gene are LNHDA and SQIVND (reference sequence). This CDR3 has 14 residues. The ends lost 7 bases at V and 7 bases at J; junction bases unmatched: 6. CDR3 loop: CASKLGQENSPLHF. CDR3 bases: TGTGCCAGTAAATTGGGACAGGAAAATTCACCCCTCCACTTT.

The rearrangement links TRBV11-3 to TRBJ2-7; a possible D gene is TRBD1 (6 bases). The CDR3 is made up of 15 amino acids. Per germline, CDR1 SGHNT and CDR2 YENEEA. Between the trimmed V and J ends, which lost 5 bases and 0 bases, there was a span of 14 bases. CDR3 in amino acids: CASSPSGQSSYEQYF. DNA for the CDR3: TGTGCCAGCAGCCCCTCCGGACAGAGCTCCTACGAGCAGTACTTC.

This chain connects TRBV25-1 to TRBJ1-4; 7 bases are shared with TRBD1. The trim removed 4 bases at V and 6 bases at J, leaving 5 bases unmatched. The CDR3 runs 14 residues. Germline lookup yields CDR1 MGHDK and CDR2 SYGVNS. CDR3 sequence reads: CASSVEGADEKLFF. The DNA of the CDR3 is TGTGCCAGCAGTGTAGAGGGGGCGGATGAAAAACTGTTTTTT.

The chain combines TRBV11-2 with TRBJ2-7; possible D gene TRBD1, 6 bases. CDR3 size: 14 residues. Per germline, CDR1 SGHAT and CDR2 FQNNGV. The ends were cut back, 1 base at V and 6 bases at J, with 13 bases in the middle. The CDR3 nucleotides are TGTGCCAGCAGCTTAGCGCTTGACAGGAGCGAGCAGTACTTC. Encoded protein: CASSLALDRSEQYF. The complete variable domain, with remaining parts taken from reference TRBV11-2 and TRBJ2-7, reads EAGVAQSPRYKIIEKRQSVAFWCNPISGHATLYWYQQILGQGPKLLIQFQNNGVVDDSQLPKDRFSAERLKGVDSTLKIQPAKLEDSAVYLCASSLALDRSEQYFGPGTRLTVT.

This sequence joins TRBV11-3 and TRBJ1-1; D unresolved. V gave up 0 bases and J gave up 1 base, with 3 bases separating them. The CDR3 has 13 residues. Germline lookup yields CDR1 SGHNT and CDR2 YENEEA. CDR3 bases: TGTGCCAGCAGCTTAGACGGGAACACTGAAGCTTTCTTT. Translation gives CASSLDGNTEAFF.

This clone was observed once. The chain links TRBV7-8 to TRBJ1-5; perhaps TRBD1 as D (6 bases). In germline, CDR1 is SGHVS, CDR2 FQNEAQ. The V gene lost 5 bases and the J gene lost 3 bases, with 14 bases spanning the gap. The CDR3 is made up of 15 amino acids. CDR3 in DNA: TGTGCCAGCAGCCGGGACACTATTGTCAATCAGCCCCAGCATTTT. Its translation: CASSRDTIVNQPQHF.

The chain combines TRBV27 with TRBJ2-2; D might be TRBD2 (5 bases). The germline V gene encodes CDR1 MNHEY and CDR2 SMNVEV (reference sequence). The CDR3 consists of 13 residues. V lost 6 bases, J lost 4 bases, and 9 bases lay in between. In DNA, the CDR3 is TGTGCCAGCAGGCGGGTTCCCACCGGGGAGCTGTTTTTT. It codes for CASRRVPTGELFF.

V is TRBV10-3 and J is TRBJ1-1, with TRBD1 identical over 8 bases. J gave up 6 bases and V 6 bases, and 6 bases lay outside the gene matches. This CDR3 spans 13 amino acids. Per germline, CDR1 ENHRY and CDR2 SYGVKD. CDR3 in amino acids: CAISLDRASEAFF. CDR3 DNA sequence: TGTGCCATCAGCCTGGACAGGGCATCTGAAGCTTTCTTT.

The gene calls are TRBV7-2 and TRBJ2-1; possibly TRBD1 for D (6 bases). Trimming pared 1 base from V and 2 bases from J, leaving 12 bases between. The CDR3 runs 16 residues. The germline CDR1 and CDR2 sequences are SGHTA and FQGNSA. This CDR3 is CASSLVGTGPYNEQFF. For the CDR3, the DNA is TGTGCCAGCAGCTTAGTCGGTACAGGGCCCTACAATGAGCAGTTCTTC.

The chain is built from TRBV29-1 and TRBJ2-3; 7 bases fit TRBD2. V gave up 0 bases and J gave up 7 bases; unmatched junction bases: 13. CDR3 length: 16 residues. Germline values: CDR1 SQVTM, CDR2 ANQGSEA. The CDR3 coding sequence is TGCAGCGTTGAAGATTTCGCTAGCGGTCCCTTCCATACGCAGTATTTT. It yields the protein CSVEDFASGPFHTQYF.

As for this clone: This CDR3 is also generated by other DNA sequences in the sample. The V call is TRBV9, the J call TRBJ2-1; 7 bases align to TRBD2. Unmatched junction bases numbered 5, after V lost 4 bases and J lost 4 bases. Germline V CDR1 and CDR2: SGDLS, YYNGEE. This CDR3 comprises 14 residues. CDR3: CASSSGTTYNEQFF. CDR3 nucleotides: TGTGCCAGCAGCTCCGGGACTACATACAATGAGCAGTTCTTC. Full variable domain (missing parts from reference TRBV9 and TRBJ2-1): DSGVTQTPKHLITATGQRVTLRCSPRSGDLSVYWYQQSLDQGLQFLIQYYNGEERAKGNILERFSAQQFPDLHSELNLSSLELGDSALYFCASSSGTTYNEQFFGPGTRLTVL.

A word on this clone: The same CDR3 arises from other DNA sequences in this sample as well. The chain uses TRBV5-1 and TRBJ2-2; 9 positions agree with TRBD2. This CDR3 is 16 amino acids long. With V trimmed by 0 bases and J by 0 bases, 0 bases remained unmatched. Germline V gene sequence: CDR1 SGHRS, CDR2 YFSETQ. The CDR3 bases are TGCGCCAGCAGCTTGGGACTAGCGGCGAACACCGGGGAGCTGTTTTTT. Translated: CASSLGLAANTGELFF. Using reference TRBV5-1 and TRBJ2-2 for the parts outside the CDR3, the full variable domain is KAGVTQTPRYLIKTRGQQVTLSCSPISGHRSVSWYQQTPGQGLQFLFEYFSETQRNKGNFPGRFSGRQFSNSRSEMNVSTLELGDSALYLCASSLGLAANTGELFFGEGSRLTVL.

This clone was seen only a few times. The V and J genes are TRBV5-6 and TRBJ1-2; tentatively, D is TRBD1 (6 bases). V shed 1 base and J shed 3 bases, with 16 bases lying between them. The CDR3 has 16 residues. CDR1 and CDR2 from the germline V gene are SGHDT and YYEEEE. The CDR3 DNA reads TGTGCCAGCAGCTTGTCGATCAGGGGCAGTGACTATGGCTACACCTTC. Residues: CASSLSIRGSDYGYTF.

This chain joins TRBV9 and TRBJ2-7, with 13 nucleotides matching TRBD2. This CDR3 comprises 15 residues. Germline assignment: CDR1 SGDLS and CDR2 YYNGEE. After removal of 4 bases from V and 2 bases from J, the junction contained 3 bases not matched to a gene. DNA for the CDR3: TGTGCCAGCAGCACCGGGACTAGCGGGGCCTACGAGCAGTACTTC. Translation: CASSTGTSGAYEQYF.

This chain connects TRBV28 to TRBJ1-1; no definite D call. V dropped 4 bases and J dropped 1 base, with 10 bases sitting between them. The CDR3 loop spans 14 amino acids. From germline, CDR1 is MDHEN and CDR2 SYDVKM. CDR3 sequence: CASSSIMWNTEAFF. In DNA, the CDR3 is TGTGCCAGCAGTTCCATCATGTGGAACACTGAAGCTTTCTTT.

V usage is TRBV10-3 and J usage is TRBJ2-3; 16 bases are shared with TRBD2. This CDR3 is 17 amino acids long. Germline values: CDR1 ENHRY, CDR2 SYGVKD. J gave up 2 bases and V 6 bases, and 5 bases lay outside the gene matches. In nucleotides, the CDR3 is TGTGCCATCAGCCTGGGACTAGCGGGAGGGCTCACAGATACGCAGTATTTT. This sequence encodes CAISLGLAGGLTDTQYF.

J is TRBJ2-5 and V is TRBV19, with D perhaps TRBD1 (5 bases). This CDR3 has 13 amino acids. Germline V CDR1 and CDR2: LNHDA, SQIVND (reference sequence). Trimming took off 9 bases at V and 1 base at J, with 12 bases between the two ends. CDR3 bases: TGTGCCAGCTCTTGGGGCAGCCAAGAGACCCAGTACTTC. The encoded protein is CASSWGSQETQYF. Looking up the rest from reference TRBV19 and TRBJ2-5 gives the full variable domain: DGGITQSPKYLFRKEGQNVTLSCEQNLNHDAMYWYRQDPGQGLRLIYYSQIVNDFQKGDIAEGYSVSREKKESFPLTVTSAQKNPTAFYLCASSWGSQETQYFGPGTRLLVL.

The sample holds one count of this clone. The chain recombines TRBV7-3 with TRBJ2-5; 7 nucleotides line up with TRBD2. The J call may be mistaken, given a closer DNA end match to TRBJ2-7. This CDR3 comprises 15 residues. CDR1 is SGHTA, CDR2 FQGTGA, per germline. DNA of the CDR3: TGTGCCAGCAGCTTCGGGGGGTCACTAGCTTACGAGCAGTACTTC. This encodes CASSFGGSLAYEQYF.

This clone was seen once. V usage is TRBV7-9 and J usage is TRBJ2-3; 7 bases agree with TRBD1. J lost 2 bases, V lost 5 bases, and 7 bases had no gene match. CDR1 and CDR2 from the germline V gene are SEHNR and FQNEAQ (reference sequence). The CDR3 is 15 residues long. The CDR3 here is CASSDRDSLTDTQYF. The CDR3 DNA follows: TGTGCCAGCAGCGACCGGGACAGCCTCACAGATACGCAGTATTTT. Supplemented by reference TRBV7-9 and TRBJ2-3, the full variable domain reads DTGVSQNPRHKITKRGQNVTFRCDPISEHNRLYWYRQTLGQGPEFLTYFQNEAQLEKSRLLSDRFSAERPKGSFSTLEIQRTEQGDSAMYLCASSDRDSLTDTQYFGPGTRLTVL.

The genes are TRBV11-2 and TRBJ2-3; 9 bases fit TRBD2. V lost 3 bases, J lost 2 bases, and 12 bases stayed unmatched. The CDR3 is 18 amino acids. Germline V CDR1 and CDR2: SGHAT, FQNNGV. CDR3 DNA sequence: TGTGCCAGCAGCTTGTCGGCCGCGGGAGGGCCTGTCACAGATACGCAGTATTTT. Its translation is CASSLSAAGGPVTDTQYF. Complete variable domain (other parts from reference TRBV11-2 and TRBJ2-3): EAGVAQSPRYKIIEKRQSVAFWCNPISGHATLYWYQQILGQGPKLLIQFQNNGVVDDSQLPKDRFSAERLKGVDSTLKIQPAKLEDSAVYLCASSLSAAGGPVTDTQYFGPGTRLTVL.

The V and J genes are TRBV6-1 and TRBJ2-1, with 8 nucleotides matching TRBD2. The ends lost 5 bases at V and 9 bases at J; junction bases unmatched: 12. This CDR3 has 15 amino acids. Germline loops: CDR1 MNHNS, CDR2 SASEGT. The DNA for the CDR3 is TGTGCCAGCAGTCCCTGGACTAGCAGCAGCGGTGAGCAGTTCTTC. Amino acid sequence: CASSPWTSSSGEQFF.

The J gene is TRBJ2-5, the V gene TRBV11-3; D perhaps matches TRBD2 (5 bases). The V end lost 6 bases, the J end lost 0 bases, and 17 bases lay between the germline ends. The CDR3 consists of 16 residues. CDR1 and CDR2 from the germline V gene are SGHNT and YENEEA. The CDR3 spells CASSKGAVGDQETQYF. In DNA form, the CDR3 reads TGTGCCAGCAGTAAGGGAGCCGTGGGAGACCAAGAGACCCAGTACTTC. Filled out from reference TRBV11-3 and TRBJ2-5, the complete variable domain reads EAGVVQSPRYKIIEKKQPVAFWCNPISGHNTLYWYLQNLGQGPELLIRYENEEAVDDSQLPKDRFSAERLKGVDSTLKIQPAELGDSAVYLCASSKGAVGDQETQYFGPGTRLLVL.